Listed here is a single TCR beta chain. The sequenced target, TCR beta, came from blood CD8+ and CD4+ T cells. The CD8+ and CD4+ T cells were isolated magnetically using a negative isolation approach, whereas the TEMRA cells were enriched by FACS. It was with random hexamers that roughly 0.45 to 1 ug RNA was reverse transcribed. TCR beta CDR3 was amplified by immunoSEQ covering 54 Vbeta and 13 Jbeta. TCRdb fed the immunoSEQ multiplex PCR reads into MiXCR, producing one record per CDR3 protein. Of 180,000 or so distinct CDR3 sequences listed, 85% to 95% are singletons. This sample is drawn from a study of CD8 T cells in Susac syndrome. This CDR3 is built from 15 residues. Germline V CDR1 and CDR2: SGHNT, YYREEE (reference sequence). V lost 3 bases to trimming and J lost 5 bases; unmatched junction nucleotides: 8.

This sequence originates from a human donor in good health. The chain is built from TRBV5-4 and TRBJ2-1; TRBD1 matches 7 bases. Input material: CD4+ T cells from PBMCs. Here the CDR3 reads CASSSNGQVNNEQFF. DNA of the CDR3: TGTGCCAGCAGCTCCAACGGACAGGTTAACAATGAGCAGTTCTTC.